The rows below give T cell receptor beta chains drawn from one sample of a study of T-cell reconstitution after alpha-beta-depleted transplantation in children. Each CDR3 protein is one row after TCRdb ran MiXCR on the PCR reads. The profile covers some 310,000 distinct CDR3 sequences, with approximately 20% appearing a single time and approximately 11% taken by the ten largest. Material: PBMCs, mostly from graft donor cells, obtained 180 days after TCRalphabeta/CD19-depleted stem cell transplant. The receptor source for this set is a male patient younger than 18 who had a stem cell transplant for acute lymphoblastic leukemia, so the T cells may come from the graft donor. The CDR3 runs from the conserved cysteine through the conserved F or W. The D gene is left open where the match is weak. Clone size is not always given. Where it is, it says once, few, many or a class for expanded clones.

d_gene: NA; j_gene: TRBJ2-3; len: 15; v_gene: TRBV12-3/TRBV12-4; abundance: few; CDR3aa: CASSFRGTRTDTQYF; CDR3nt: TGTGCCAGCAGTTTTAGGGGAACTAGGACAGATACGCAGTATTTT
d_gene: NA; j_gene: TRBJ1-1; len: 13; v_gene: TRBV3-1; abundance: NA; CDR3aa: CASSQDWPLEAFF; CDR3nt: TGTGCCAGCAGCCAAGACTGGCCTCTCGAAGCTTTCTTT
d_gene: NA; j_gene: TRBJ1-2; len: 14; v_gene: TRBV7-8; abundance: NA; CDR3aa: CASSPRLGVDGYTF; CDR3nt: TGTGCCAGCAGCCCTCGCCTCGGGGTGGATGGCTACACCTTC
d_gene: NA; j_gene: TRBJ2-1; len: 13; v_gene: TRBV10-3; abundance: NA; CDR3aa: CAISPGQNNEQFF; CDR3nt: TGTGCCATCAGTCCAGGACAGAACAATGAGCAGTTCTTC
d_gene: NA; j_gene: TRBJ2-1; len: 16; v_gene: TRBV5-1; abundance: few; CDR3aa: CASSFRGPGNYNEQFF; CDR3nt: TGCGCCAGCAGCTTTAGGGGCCCAGGAAATTACAATGAGCAGTTCTTC
d_gene: NA; j_gene: TRBJ2-4; len: 17; v_gene: TRBV7-9; abundance: few; CDR3aa: CASSSLGASLAKNIQYF; CDR3nt: TGTGCCAGCAGCTCCCTCGGGGCATCTCTAGCCAAAAACATTCAGTACTTC
d_gene: NA; j_gene: TRBJ1-1; len: 13; v_gene: TRBV5-1; abundance: many; CDR3aa: CASSFTGEGEAFF; CDR3nt: TGCGCCAGCAGCTTTACGGGAGAAGGGGAAGCTTTCTTT
d_gene: TRBD1; j_gene: TRBJ2-7; len: 14; v_gene: TRBV5-1; abundance: few; CDR3aa: CASSYTGGGNEQYF; CDR3nt: TGCGCCAGCAGCTATACAGGGGGCGGGAACGAGCAGTACTTC
d_gene: NA; j_gene: TRBJ1-2; len: 13; v_gene: TRBV27; abundance: few; CDR3aa: CASSLYRNYGYTF; CDR3nt: TGTGCCAGCAGTTTATACAGAAACTATGGCTACACCTTC
d_gene: TRBD1; j_gene: TRBJ2-2; len: 15; v_gene: TRBV12-3/TRBV12-4; abundance: many; CDR3aa: CASSGQAWDTGELFF; CDR3nt: TGTGCCAGCAGTGGACAGGCCTGGGACACCGGGGAGCTGTTTTTT
d_gene: TRBD1; j_gene: TRBJ2-7; len: 15; v_gene: TRBV5-1; abundance: NA; CDR3aa: CASSFEGAASYEQYF; CDR3nt: TGCGCCAGCAGCTTTGAGGGGGCGGCTTCCTACGAGCAGTACTTC
d_gene: NA; j_gene: TRBJ1-6; len: 15; v_gene: TRBV10-3; abundance: few; CDR3aa: CAISDRDSYNSPLHF; CDR3nt: TGTGCCATCAGTGATCGCGACTCCTATAATTCACCCCTCCACTTT
d_gene: TRBD2; j_gene: TRBJ2-2; len: 16; v_gene: TRBV5-8; abundance: NA; CDR3aa: CASSLRLVAGGRELFF; CDR3nt: TGTGCCAGCAGCCTTCGACTAGTGGCGGGAGGGCGTGAGCTGTTTTTT
d_gene: NA; j_gene: TRBJ2-5; len: 15; v_gene: TRBV12-5; abundance: few; CDR3aa: CASGLVLWYQETQYF; CDR3nt: TGTGCTAGTGGTTTGGTATTATGGTACCAAGAGACCCAGTACTTC
d_gene: NA; j_gene: TRBJ2-5; len: 14; v_gene: TRBV7-3; abundance: NA; CDR3aa: CASSLSGAGETQYF; CDR3nt: TGTGCCAGCAGCTTATCGGGAGCGGGCGAGACCCAGTACTTC
d_gene: NA; j_gene: TRBJ1-5; len: 14; v_gene: TRBV27; abundance: few; CDR3aa: CASSTRDGGRPQHF; CDR3nt: TGTGCCAGCAGCACCCGGGACGGAGGTCGGCCCCAGCATTTT
d_gene: NA; j_gene: TRBJ2-1; len: 13; v_gene: TRBV6-5; abundance: NA; CDR3aa: CASSYRGGNEHFF; CDR3nt: TGTGCCAGCAGTTACAGGGGCGGAAATGAGCATTTCTTC
d_gene: NA; j_gene: TRBJ2-4; len: 16; v_gene: TRBV7-3; abundance: NA; CDR3aa: CASSPRDDLAKNIQYF; CDR3nt: TGTGCCAGCAGCCCAAGGGACGACTTAGCCAAAAACATTCAGTACTTC
d_gene: NA; j_gene: TRBJ2-7; len: 15; v_gene: TRBV5-1; abundance: NA; CDR3aa: CASSRFQVEAYEQYF; CDR3nt: TGCGCCAGCAGCCGTTTTCAGGTGGAGGCCTACGAGCAGTACTTC
d_gene: TRBD1; j_gene: TRBJ2-7; len: 14; v_gene: TRBV5-1; abundance: many; CDR3aa: CASSLNRGRNEQYF; CDR3nt: TGCGCCAGCAGCTTAAACAGGGGAAGGAACGAGCAGTACTTC
d_gene: NA; j_gene: TRBJ1-1; len: 13; v_gene: TRBV20-1; abundance: NA; CDR3aa: CSATGRHYTEAFF; CDR3nt: TGCAGTGCTACTGGACGTCATTACACTGAAGCTTTCTTT
d_gene: TRBD2; j_gene: TRBJ2-1; len: 15; v_gene: TRBV5-4; abundance: few; CDR3aa: CASSLAASGKNEQFF; CDR3nt: TGTGCCAGCAGCTTGGCGGCTAGCGGGAAGAATGAGCAGTTCTTC
d_gene: NA; j_gene: TRBJ2-7; len: 14; v_gene: TRBV11-3; abundance: few; CDR3aa: CASSLGLEGYEQYF; CDR3nt: TGTGCCAGCAGCTTAGGACTGGAGGGCTACGAGCAGTACTTC
d_gene: NA; j_gene: TRBJ1-4; len: 14; v_gene: TRBV4-1; abundance: few; CDR3aa: CASSQDGLNEKLFF; CDR3nt: TGCGCCAGCAGCCAAGATGGGCTAAATGAAAAACTGTTTTTT
d_gene: NA; j_gene: TRBJ1-1; len: 11; v_gene: TRBV7-9; abundance: NA; CDR3aa: CASSLVAEAFF; CDR3nt: TGTGCCAGCAGCTTAGTGGCTGAAGCTTTCTTT
d_gene: NA; j_gene: TRBJ2-7; len: 14; v_gene: TRBV27; abundance: NA; CDR3aa: CASSLAPHLYEQYF; CDR3nt: TGTGCCAGCAGCCTCGCGCCTCACCTCTACGAGCAGTACTTC
d_gene: NA; j_gene: TRBJ2-3; len: 14; v_gene: TRBV5-6; abundance: few; CDR3aa: CASSFPRVTDTQYF; CDR3nt: TGTGCCAGCAGCTTCCCTAGGGTCACAGATACGCAGTATTTT
d_gene: TRBD1; j_gene: TRBJ1-5; len: 13; v_gene: TRBV28; abundance: NA; CDR3aa: CASRRGPGQPQHF; CDR3nt: TGTGCCAGCAGAAGGGGGCCCGGTCAGCCCCAGCATTTT
d_gene: TRBD2; j_gene: TRBJ2-1; len: 16; v_gene: TRBV15; abundance: NA; CDR3aa: CATSSSRSGRGNEQFF; CDR3nt: TGTGCCACCAGCAGTTCCCGTAGCGGGAGGGGAAATGAGCAGTTCTTC
d_gene: NA; j_gene: TRBJ1-5; len: 15; v_gene: TRBV4-2; abundance: NA; CDR3aa: CASSSEDYSNQPQHF; CDR3nt: TGTGCCAGCAGCTCTGAAGATTATAGCAATCAGCCCCAGCATTTT
d_gene: NA; j_gene: TRBJ1-5; len: 13; v_gene: TRBV19; abundance: NA; CDR3aa: CASSIWYNQPQHF; CDR3nt: TGTGCCAGTAGTATCTGGTACAATCAGCCCCAGCATTTT
d_gene: NA; j_gene: TRBJ2-3; len: 15; v_gene: TRBV18; abundance: NA; CDR3aa: CASSTFGTRSDTQYF; CDR3nt: TGTGCCAGCTCAACCTTCGGGACTCGCTCAGATACGCAGTATTTT
d_gene: TRBD1; j_gene: TRBJ2-5; len: 17; v_gene: TRBV5-1; abundance: few; CDR3aa: CASSLDGTGHIKETQYF; CDR3nt: TGCGCCAGCAGCTTGGATGGGACAGGGCATATAAAAGAGACCCAGTACTTC
d_gene: TRBD1; j_gene: TRBJ2-1; len: 14; v_gene: TRBV6-2/TRBV6-3; abundance: NA; CDR3aa: CASSWTGSYNEQFF; CDR3nt: TGTGCCAGCAGTTGGACAGGGTCATACAATGAGCAGTTCTTC
d_gene: NA; j_gene: TRBJ2-3; len: 13; v_gene: TRBV7-2; abundance: few; CDR3aa: CASSLVRIDTQYF; CDR3nt: TGTGCCAGCAGCTTAGTGAGGATAGATACGCAGTATTTT
d_gene: NA; j_gene: TRBJ2-4; len: 14; v_gene: TRBV3-1; abundance: NA; CDR3aa: CASTDDLAKNIQYF; CDR3nt: TGTGCCAGCACCGACGACCTAGCCAAAAACATTCAGTACTTC
d_gene: TRBD1; j_gene: TRBJ1-1; len: 16; v_gene: TRBV7-9; abundance: NA; CDR3aa: CASSSPGTGLNTEAFF; CDR3nt: TGTGCCAGCAGCTCCCCCGGGACAGGTTTGAACACTGAAGCTTTCTTT
d_gene: TRBD1; j_gene: TRBJ2-5; len: 16; v_gene: TRBV7-3; abundance: once; CDR3aa: CASSLTGTEAGETQYF; CDR3nt: TGTGCCAGCAGCTTAACCGGGACAGAGGCGGGAGAGACCCAGTACTTC